The present entry profiles one T cell receptor (beta chain) with its context. J was trimmed by 3 bases and V by 4 bases; bases with no gene match: 4. Germline lookup yields CDR1 SGHRS and CDR2 YFSETQ. The CDR3 runs 13 residues. This record comes from a study of blood T cell repertoires in COVID-19. On the study more broadly: Spain, Italy and the United States supplied samples that represented acute and convalescent COVID-19.

Per the original methods: Scientists estimated how many nucleated cells there were by amplifying reference gene primers. The table came from immunoSEQ multiplex PCR; TCRdb's copy has only in-frame clones and leaves some out. V, J and clone size are taken as reported in that table, and D and trimming were inferred from the DNA itself. The data show about 87,000 clones, 65% to 85% seen once. The sequence was obtained from a woman aged 60-75 years with acute or convalescent COVID-19. The specimen sequenced was peripheral blood. The chain joins TRBV5-1 to TRBJ2-7, with 7 bases that match TRBD1. CDR3 bases: TGCGCCAGCAGCCCGGGACAGAGCTACGAGCAGTACTTC. Encoded protein: CASSPGQSYEQYF.